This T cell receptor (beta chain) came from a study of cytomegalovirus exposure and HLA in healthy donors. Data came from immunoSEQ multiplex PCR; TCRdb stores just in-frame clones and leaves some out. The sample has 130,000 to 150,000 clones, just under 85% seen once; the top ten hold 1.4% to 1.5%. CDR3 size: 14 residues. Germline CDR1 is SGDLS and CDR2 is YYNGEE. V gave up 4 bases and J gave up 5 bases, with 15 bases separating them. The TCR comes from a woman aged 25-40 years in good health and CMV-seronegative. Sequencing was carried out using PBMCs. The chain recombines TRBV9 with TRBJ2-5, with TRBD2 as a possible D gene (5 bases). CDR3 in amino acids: CASSSLDPWETQYF. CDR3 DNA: TGTGCCAGCAGCTCACTAGACCCTTGGGAGACCCAGTACTTC.